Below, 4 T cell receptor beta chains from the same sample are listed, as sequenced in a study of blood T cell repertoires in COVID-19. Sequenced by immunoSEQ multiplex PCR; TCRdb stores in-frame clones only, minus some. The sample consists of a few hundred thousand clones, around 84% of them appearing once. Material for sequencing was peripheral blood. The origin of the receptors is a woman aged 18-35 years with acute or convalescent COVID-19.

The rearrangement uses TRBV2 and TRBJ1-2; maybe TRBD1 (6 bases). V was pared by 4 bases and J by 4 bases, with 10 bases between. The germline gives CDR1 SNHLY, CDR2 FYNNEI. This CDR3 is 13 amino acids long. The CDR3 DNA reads TGTGCCAGCAGTGCAGACAGGCGCTATGGCTACACCTTC. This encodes CASSADRRYGYTF.

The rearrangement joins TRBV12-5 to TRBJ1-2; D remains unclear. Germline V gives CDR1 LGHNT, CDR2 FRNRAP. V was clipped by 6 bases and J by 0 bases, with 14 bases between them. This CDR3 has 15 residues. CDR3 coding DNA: TGTGCTAGTGGCCCAACCGTACTATCTAACTATGGCTACACCTTC. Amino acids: CASGPTVLSNYGYTF.

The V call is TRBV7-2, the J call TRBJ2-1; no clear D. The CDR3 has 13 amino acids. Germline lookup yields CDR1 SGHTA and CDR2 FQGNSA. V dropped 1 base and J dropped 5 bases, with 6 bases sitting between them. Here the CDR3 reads CASSLGGHNEQFF. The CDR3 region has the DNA TGTGCCAGCAGCTTAGGTGGGCACAATGAGCAGTTCTTC.

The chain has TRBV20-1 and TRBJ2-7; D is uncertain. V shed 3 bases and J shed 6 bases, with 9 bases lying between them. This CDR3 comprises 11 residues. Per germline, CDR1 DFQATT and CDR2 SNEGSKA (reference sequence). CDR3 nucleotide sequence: TGCAGTGCTAGCGAGTACGGCGAGCAGTACTTC. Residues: CSASEYGEQYF.